This T cell receptor (beta chain) derives from a study of cytomegalovirus exposure and HLA in healthy donors. Study background: Later, an analysis reported that the 95 to 150 validation repertoires had used the same platform as the approximately 690 first-cohort repertoires. General study findings and limits: The investigators catalogued 150 to 200 TCR beta chains as cytomegalovirus-associated. Reportedly, cytomegalovirus status was diagnosed with high sensitivity and specificity.

Clones were sequenced by immunoSEQ multiplex PCR, and TCRdb holds only the in-frame ones, with some missing. The sample lists over 200,000 clones, around 88% occurring once. Note on this clone: Its antigen is not identified.

Per the germline V gene, CDR1 is SEHNR and CDR2 is FQNEAQ (reference sequence). J lost 5 bases, V lost 4 bases, and 8 bases had no gene match. The CDR3 has 15 residues. This rearrangement joins TRBV7-9 to TRBJ2-7; 10 positions match TRBD1. The specimen sequenced was PBMCs. The TCR originated in a young woman in good health and CMV-seronegative. The CDR3 protein is CASSSTGTGAHEQYF. In DNA form, the CDR3 reads TGTGCCAGCAGCTCCACCGGGACAGGGGCCCACGAGCAGTACTTC.